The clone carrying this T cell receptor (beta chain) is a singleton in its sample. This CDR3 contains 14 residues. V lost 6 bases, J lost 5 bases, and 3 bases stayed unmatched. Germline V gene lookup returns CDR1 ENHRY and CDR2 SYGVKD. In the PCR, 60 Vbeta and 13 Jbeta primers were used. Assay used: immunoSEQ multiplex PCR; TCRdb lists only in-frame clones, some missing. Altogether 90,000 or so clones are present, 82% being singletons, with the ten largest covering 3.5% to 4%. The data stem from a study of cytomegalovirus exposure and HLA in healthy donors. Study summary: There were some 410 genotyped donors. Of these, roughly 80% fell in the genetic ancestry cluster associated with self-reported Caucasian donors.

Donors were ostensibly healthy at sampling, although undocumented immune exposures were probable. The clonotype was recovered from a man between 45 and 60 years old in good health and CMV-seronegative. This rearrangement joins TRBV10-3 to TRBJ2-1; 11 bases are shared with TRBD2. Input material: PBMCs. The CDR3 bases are TGTGCCATCAGGCTAGCGGGAGGTCACAATGAGCAGTTCTTC. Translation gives CAIRLAGGHNEQFF.